This T cell receptor beta chain is from a study of blood T cells in healthy people across ages. A J-beta primer mix and a sample-barcoded 5' primer were used in a second PCR of roughly 6 to 12 cycles. TCRdb re-called the 5' RACE reads with MiXCR, one entry per CDR3 protein. The sample includes 800,000 to 1,300,000 distinct CDR3 sequences, approximately 25% of them seen just once. This clonotype was seen more than once but under ten times. The CDR3 contains 16 residues. The ends were cut back, 2 bases at V and 4 bases at J, with 17 bases in the middle. Germline V gene lookup returns CDR1 DFQATT and CDR2 SNEGSKA (reference sequence). These data also formed part of another study, on T cells of mothers and their children.

Sequenced material: blood. The clonotype originates from a girl aged 2 to 10 in good health. The genes are TRBV20-1 and TRBJ2-2, with unresolved D. CDR3 nucleotides: TGCAGTGCTAGACCGGCATCCCCGGGCCTCACCGGGGAGCTGTTTTTT. Translated, it gives CSARPASPGLTGELFF.